The entry that follows covers one T cell receptor beta chain sequence. Its target is not known. This entry belongs to a study of T-cell memory formation after mild COVID-19. Study-wide points: Balance between CD4 and CD8 was seen in clones contracting day 15 to 85, and a CD4+ lean was seen in later expanders.

Trimming pared 3 bases from V and 2 bases from J, leaving 7 bases between. This CDR3 has 13 residues. Germline assignment: CDR1 LGHDT and CDR2 YNNKEL (reference sequence). TCRdb processed the 5' RACE reads anew with MiXCR; each CDR3 protein has one entry. The sample records hundreds of thousands of distinct CDR3 sequences, more than 15% being singletons. The rearrangement uses TRBV3-1 and TRBJ1-1; D not resolved. Sequenced: PBMCs or a T cell subset sorted from them (not recorded which). The TCR comes from an adult woman who had mild COVID-19 (a few samples of this study predate the infection). Cell type and time point are not known. The chain's CDR3 is CASSQAENTEAFF. In nucleotides, the CDR3 is TGTGCCAGCAGCCAGGCGGAAAACACTGAAGCTTTCTTT.